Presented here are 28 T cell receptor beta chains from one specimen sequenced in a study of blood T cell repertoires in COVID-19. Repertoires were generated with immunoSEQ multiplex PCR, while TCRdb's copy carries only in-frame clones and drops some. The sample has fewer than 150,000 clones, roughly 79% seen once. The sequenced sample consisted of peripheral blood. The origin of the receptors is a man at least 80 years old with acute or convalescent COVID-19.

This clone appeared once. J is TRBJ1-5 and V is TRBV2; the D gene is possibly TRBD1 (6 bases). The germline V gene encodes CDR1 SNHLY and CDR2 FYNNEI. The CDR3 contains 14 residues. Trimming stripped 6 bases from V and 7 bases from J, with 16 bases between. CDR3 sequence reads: CASRGGGIVQPQHF. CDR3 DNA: TGTGCCAGCAGAGGGGGAGGGATTGTGCAGCCCCAGCATTTT.

The DNA for the CDR3 is TGCGCCAGCAGCCAAGTCTACCTACTCCAAGAGACCCAGTACTTC. Its protein is CASSQVYLLQETQYF. This sequence joins TRBV4-3 and TRBJ2-5; D is unresolved. Germline V lookup: CDR1 LGHNA, CDR2 YSLEER. The CDR3 has 15 residues. V gave up 1 base and J gave up 1 base, with 10 bases separating them.

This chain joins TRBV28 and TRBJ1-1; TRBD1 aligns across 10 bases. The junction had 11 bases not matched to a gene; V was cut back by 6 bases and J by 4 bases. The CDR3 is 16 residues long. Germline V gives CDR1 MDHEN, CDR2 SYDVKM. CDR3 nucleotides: TGTGCCAGCAGCCCTCTGGGACAGGGGATACCCACTGAAGCTTTCTTT. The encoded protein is CASSPLGQGIPTEAFF. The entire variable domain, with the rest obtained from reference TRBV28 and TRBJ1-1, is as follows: DVKVTQSSRYLVKRTGEKVFLECVQDMDHENMFWYRQDPGLGLRLIYFSYDVKMKEKGDIPEGYSVSREKKERFSLILESASTNQTSMYLCASSPLGQGIPTEAFFGQGTRLTVV.

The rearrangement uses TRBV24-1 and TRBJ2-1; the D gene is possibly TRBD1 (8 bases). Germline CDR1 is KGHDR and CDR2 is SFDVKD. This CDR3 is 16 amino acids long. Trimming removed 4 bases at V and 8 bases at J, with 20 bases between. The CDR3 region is CATSEGGAGGRDEQFF. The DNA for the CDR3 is TGTGCCACCAGTGAGGGGGGGGCAGGGGGCAGGGATGAGCAGTTCTTC.

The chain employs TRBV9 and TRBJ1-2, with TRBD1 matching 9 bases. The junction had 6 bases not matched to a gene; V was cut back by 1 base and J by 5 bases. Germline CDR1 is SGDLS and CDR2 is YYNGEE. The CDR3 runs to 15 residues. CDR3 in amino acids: CASSVTPQGAYGYTF. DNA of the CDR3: TGTGCCAGCAGCGTAACCCCACAGGGGGCATATGGCTACACCTTC.

The CDR3 nucleotides read TGTGCCATCAGTGTTAACGGAGGAATAAGCACAGATACGCAGTATTTT. Translated, it gives CAISVNGGISTDTQYF. The rearrangement joins TRBV10-3 to TRBJ2-3; tentatively, D is TRBD2 (5 bases). This CDR3 has 16 amino acids. Between the trimmed V and J ends, which lost 4 bases and 0 bases, there was a span of 14 bases. Germline CDR1 reads ENHRY; CDR2 reads SYGVKD.

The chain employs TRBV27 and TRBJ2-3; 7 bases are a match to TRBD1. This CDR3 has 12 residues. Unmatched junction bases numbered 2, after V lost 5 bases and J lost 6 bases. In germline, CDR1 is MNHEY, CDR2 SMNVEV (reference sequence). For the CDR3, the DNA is TGTGCCAGCAGTCTACAGGGGGATACGCAGTATTTT. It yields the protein CASSLQGDTQYF.

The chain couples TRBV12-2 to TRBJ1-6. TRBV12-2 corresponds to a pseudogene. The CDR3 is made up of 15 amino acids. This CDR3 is CASRFTSGSNSPLHF. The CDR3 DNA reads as TGTGCAAGTCGCTTCACCAGCGGCTCCAATTCACCCCTCCACTTT.

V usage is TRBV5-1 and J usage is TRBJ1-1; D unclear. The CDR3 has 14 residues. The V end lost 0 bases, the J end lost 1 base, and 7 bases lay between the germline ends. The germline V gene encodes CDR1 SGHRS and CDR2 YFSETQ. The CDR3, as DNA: TGCGCCAGCAGCTTGGGGGCCCGGAACACTGAAGCTTTCTTT. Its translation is CASSLGARNTEAFF.

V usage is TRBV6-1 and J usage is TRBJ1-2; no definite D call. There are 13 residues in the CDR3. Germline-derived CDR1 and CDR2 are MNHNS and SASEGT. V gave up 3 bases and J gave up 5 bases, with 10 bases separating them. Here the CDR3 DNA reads TGTGCCAGCAGTGACCTCGGTCCTTATGGCTACACCTTC. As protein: CASSDLGPYGYTF.

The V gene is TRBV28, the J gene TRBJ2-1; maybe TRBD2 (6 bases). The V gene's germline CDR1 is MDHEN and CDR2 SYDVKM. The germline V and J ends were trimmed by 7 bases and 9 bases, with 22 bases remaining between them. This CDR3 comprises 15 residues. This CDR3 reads CASTTEGRVGGEQFF. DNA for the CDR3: TGTGCCAGCACCACTGAAGGGCGGGTGGGGGGTGAGCAGTTCTTC.

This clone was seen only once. CDR3 DNA sequence: TGCGCCAGCAGCCGGGAGGCGGGGAACACCGGGGAGCTGTTTTTT. It codes for CASSREAGNTGELFF. The chain combines TRBV4-3 with TRBJ2-2; weak D call: TRBD2 (6 bases). The length of the CDR3 is 15 residues. Germline values: CDR1 LGHNA, CDR2 YSLEER. V gave up 4 bases and J gave up 1 base, with 10 bases separating them.

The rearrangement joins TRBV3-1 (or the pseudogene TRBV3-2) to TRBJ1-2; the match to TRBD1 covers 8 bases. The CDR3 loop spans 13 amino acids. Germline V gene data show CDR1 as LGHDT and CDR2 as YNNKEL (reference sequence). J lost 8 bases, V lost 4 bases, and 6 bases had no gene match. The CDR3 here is CASSPGQGGGYTF. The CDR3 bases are TGTGCCAGCAGCCCCGGACAGGGTGGAGGCTACACCTTC.

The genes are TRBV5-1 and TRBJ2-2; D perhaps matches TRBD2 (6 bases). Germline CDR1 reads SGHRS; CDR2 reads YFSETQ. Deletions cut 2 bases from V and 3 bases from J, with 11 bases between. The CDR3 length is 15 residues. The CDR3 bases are TGCGCCAGCAGCTTATGGGACTCCGACACCGGGGAGCTGTTTTTT. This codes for CASSLWDSDTGELFF. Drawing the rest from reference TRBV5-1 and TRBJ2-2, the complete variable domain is KAGVTQTPRYLIKTRGQQVTLSCSPISGHRSVSWYQQTPGQGLQFLFEYFSETQRNKGNFPGRFSGRQFSNSRSEMNVSTLELGDSALYLCASSLWDSDTGELFFGEGSRLTVL.

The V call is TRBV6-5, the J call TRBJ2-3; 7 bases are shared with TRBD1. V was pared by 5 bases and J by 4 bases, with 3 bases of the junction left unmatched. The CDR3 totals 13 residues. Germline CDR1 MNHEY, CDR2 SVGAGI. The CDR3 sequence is CASSRQGADTQYF. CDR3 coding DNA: TGTGCCAGCAGTAGACAGGGCGCAGATACGCAGTATTTT.

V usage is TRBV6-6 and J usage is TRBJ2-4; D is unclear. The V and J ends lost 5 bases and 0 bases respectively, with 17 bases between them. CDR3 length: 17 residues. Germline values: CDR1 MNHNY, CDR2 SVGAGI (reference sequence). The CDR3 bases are TGTGCCAGCAGTCCCGACACCCAACCAGTAGCCAAAAACATTCAGTACTTC. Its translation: CASSPDTQPVAKNIQYF.

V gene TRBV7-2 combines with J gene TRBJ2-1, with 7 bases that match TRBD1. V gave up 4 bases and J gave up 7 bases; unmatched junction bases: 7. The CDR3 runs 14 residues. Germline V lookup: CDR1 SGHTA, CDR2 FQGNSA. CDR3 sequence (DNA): TGTGCCAGCAGCTCCATGACAGGGAGTAATGAGCAGTTCTTC. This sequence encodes CASSSMTGSNEQFF.

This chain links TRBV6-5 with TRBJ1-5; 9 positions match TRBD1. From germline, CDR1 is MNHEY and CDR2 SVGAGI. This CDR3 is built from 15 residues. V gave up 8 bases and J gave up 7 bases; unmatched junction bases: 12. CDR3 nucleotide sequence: TGTGCCAGCGGTCCCGGGACAGGGTTCAGCCAGCCCCAGCATTTT. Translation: CASGPGTGFSQPQHF.

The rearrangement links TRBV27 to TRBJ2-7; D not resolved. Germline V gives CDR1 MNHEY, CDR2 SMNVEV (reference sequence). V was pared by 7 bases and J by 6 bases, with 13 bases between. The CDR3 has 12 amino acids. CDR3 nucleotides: TGTGCCAGCAATAACGGTTTTGGCGAGCAGTACTTC. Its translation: CASNNGFGEQYF.

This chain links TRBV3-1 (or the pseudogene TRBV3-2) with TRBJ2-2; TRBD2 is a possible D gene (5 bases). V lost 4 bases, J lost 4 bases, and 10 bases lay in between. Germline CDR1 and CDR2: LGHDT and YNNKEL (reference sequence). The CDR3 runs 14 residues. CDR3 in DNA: TGTGCCAGCAGCCCCTTAGGGAGCACCGGGGAGCTGTTTTTT. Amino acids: CASSPLGSTGELFF.

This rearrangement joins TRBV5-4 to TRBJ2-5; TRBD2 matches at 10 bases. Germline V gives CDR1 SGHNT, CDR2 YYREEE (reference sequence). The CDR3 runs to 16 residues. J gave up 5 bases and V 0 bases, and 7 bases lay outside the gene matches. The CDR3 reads CASSLALAGVRETQYF. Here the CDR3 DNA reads TGTGCCAGCAGCTTGGCCCTAGCGGGGGTCCGGGAGACCCAGTACTTC.

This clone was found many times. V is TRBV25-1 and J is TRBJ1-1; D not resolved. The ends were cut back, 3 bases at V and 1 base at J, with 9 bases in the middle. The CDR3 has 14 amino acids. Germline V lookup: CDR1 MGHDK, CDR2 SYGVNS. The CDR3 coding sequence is TGTGCCAGCAGTGACCGGATAGCGAACACTGAAGCTTTCTTT. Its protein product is CASSDRIANTEAFF.

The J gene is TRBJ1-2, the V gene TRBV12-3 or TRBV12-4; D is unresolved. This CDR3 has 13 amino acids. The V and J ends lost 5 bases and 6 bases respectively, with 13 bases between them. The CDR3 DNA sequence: TGTGCCAGCAGTCCGACGGTGGAGGATGGCTACACCTTC. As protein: CASSPTVEDGYTF.

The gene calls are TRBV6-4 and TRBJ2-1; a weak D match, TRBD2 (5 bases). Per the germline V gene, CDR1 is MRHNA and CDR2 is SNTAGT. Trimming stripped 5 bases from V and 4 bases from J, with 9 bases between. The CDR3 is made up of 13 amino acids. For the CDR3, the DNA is TGTGCCAGCAGTTATACGGGGTACAATGAGCAGTTCTTC. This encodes CASSYTGYNEQFF.

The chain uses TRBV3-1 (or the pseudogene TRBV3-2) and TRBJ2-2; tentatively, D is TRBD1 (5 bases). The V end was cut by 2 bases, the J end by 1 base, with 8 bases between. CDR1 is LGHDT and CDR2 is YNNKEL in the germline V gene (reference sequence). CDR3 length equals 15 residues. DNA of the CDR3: TGTGCCAGCAGCCAACAGGGATTGAACACCGGGGAGCTGTTTTTT. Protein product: CASSQQGLNTGELFF.

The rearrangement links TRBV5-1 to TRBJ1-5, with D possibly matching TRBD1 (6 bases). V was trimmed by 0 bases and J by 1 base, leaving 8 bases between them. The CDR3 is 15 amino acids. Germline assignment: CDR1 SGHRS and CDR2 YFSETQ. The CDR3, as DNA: TGCGCCAGCAGCTTGGAAGGGACAAGCAATCAGCCCCAGCATTTT. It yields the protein CASSLEGTSNQPQHF.

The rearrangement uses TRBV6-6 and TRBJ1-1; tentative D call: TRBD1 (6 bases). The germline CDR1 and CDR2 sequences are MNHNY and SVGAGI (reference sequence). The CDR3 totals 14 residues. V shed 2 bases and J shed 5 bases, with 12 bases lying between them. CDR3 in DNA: TGTGCCAGCAGTTACACCCGACAGGTAACTGAAGCTTTCTTT. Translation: CASSYTRQVTEAFF.

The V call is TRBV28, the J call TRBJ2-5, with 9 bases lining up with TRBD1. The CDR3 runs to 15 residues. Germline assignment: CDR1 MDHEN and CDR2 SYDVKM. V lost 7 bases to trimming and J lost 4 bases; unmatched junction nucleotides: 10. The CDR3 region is CASKPSGQGGETQYF. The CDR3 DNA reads TGTGCCAGCAAACCCTCGGGACAGGGAGGAGAGACCCAGTACTTC. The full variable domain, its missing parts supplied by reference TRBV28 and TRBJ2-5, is DVKVTQSSRYLVKRTGEKVFLECVQDMDHENMFWYRQDPGLGLRLIYFSYDVKMKEKGDIPEGYSVSREKKERFSLILESASTNQTSMYLCASKPSGQGGETQYFGPGTRLLVL.